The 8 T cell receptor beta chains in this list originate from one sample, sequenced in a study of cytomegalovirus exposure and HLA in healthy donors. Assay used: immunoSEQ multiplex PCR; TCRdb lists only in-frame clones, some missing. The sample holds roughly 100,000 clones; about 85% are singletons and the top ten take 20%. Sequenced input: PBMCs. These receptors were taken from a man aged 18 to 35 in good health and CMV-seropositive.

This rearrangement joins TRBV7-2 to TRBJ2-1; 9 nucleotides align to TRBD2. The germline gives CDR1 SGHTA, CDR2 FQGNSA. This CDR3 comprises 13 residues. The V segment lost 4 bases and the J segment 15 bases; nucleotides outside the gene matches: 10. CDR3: CASSYPPGTSPFF. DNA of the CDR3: TGTGCCAGCAGCTACCCACCCGGGACTAGCCCGTTCTTC.

CDR3: CAIGSPKEKLFF. In DNA form, the CDR3 reads TGTGCCATCGGGAGCCCAAAGGAAAAACTGTTTTTT. This chain uses TRBV10-3 with TRBJ1-4, with D unclear. This CDR3 has 12 residues. In germline, CDR1 is ENHRY, CDR2 SYGVKD. V lost 8 bases and J lost 8, with 12 bases in between.

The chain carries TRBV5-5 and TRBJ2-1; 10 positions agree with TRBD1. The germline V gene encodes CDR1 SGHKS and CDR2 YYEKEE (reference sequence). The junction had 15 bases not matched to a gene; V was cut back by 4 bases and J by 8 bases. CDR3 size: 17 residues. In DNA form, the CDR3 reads TGTGCCAGCAGCCCCGAAGGACAGGGGGGTACCTGGGATGAGCAGTTCTTC. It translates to CASSPEGQGGTWDEQFF.

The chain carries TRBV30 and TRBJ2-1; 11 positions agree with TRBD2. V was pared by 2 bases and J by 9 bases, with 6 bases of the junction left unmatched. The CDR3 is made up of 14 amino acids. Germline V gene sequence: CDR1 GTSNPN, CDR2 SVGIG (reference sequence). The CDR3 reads CAWSRSGRGFEQFF. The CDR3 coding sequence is TGTGCCTGGAGTCGTAGCGGGAGGGGGTTTGAGCAGTTCTTC. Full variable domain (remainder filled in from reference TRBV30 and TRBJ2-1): SQTIHQWPATLVQPVGSPLSLECTVEGTSNPNLYWYRQAAGRGLQLLFYSVGIGQISSEVPQNLSASRPQDRQFILSSKKLLLSDSGFYLCAWSRSGRGFEQFFGPGTRLTVL.

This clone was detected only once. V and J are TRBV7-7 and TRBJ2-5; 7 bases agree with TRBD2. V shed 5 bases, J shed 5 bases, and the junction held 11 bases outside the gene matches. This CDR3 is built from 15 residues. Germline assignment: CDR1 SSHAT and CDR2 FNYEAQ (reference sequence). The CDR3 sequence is CASSPHFGGGETQYF. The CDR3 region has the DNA TGTGCCAGCAGCCCCCACTTTGGGGGAGGGGAGACCCAGTACTTC.

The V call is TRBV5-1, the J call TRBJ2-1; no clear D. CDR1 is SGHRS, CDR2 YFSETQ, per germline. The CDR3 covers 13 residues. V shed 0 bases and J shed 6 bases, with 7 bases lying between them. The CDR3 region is CASSLAVFNEQFF. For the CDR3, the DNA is TGCGCCAGCAGCTTGGCCGTGTTCAATGAGCAGTTCTTC.

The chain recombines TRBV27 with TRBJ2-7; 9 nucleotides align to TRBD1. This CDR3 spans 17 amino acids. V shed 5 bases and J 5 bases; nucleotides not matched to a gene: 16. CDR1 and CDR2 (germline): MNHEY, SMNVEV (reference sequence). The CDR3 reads CASSGGTGKPLGHEQYF. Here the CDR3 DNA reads TGTGCCAGCAGTGGAGGGACAGGGAAACCCTTGGGGCACGAGCAGTACTTC.

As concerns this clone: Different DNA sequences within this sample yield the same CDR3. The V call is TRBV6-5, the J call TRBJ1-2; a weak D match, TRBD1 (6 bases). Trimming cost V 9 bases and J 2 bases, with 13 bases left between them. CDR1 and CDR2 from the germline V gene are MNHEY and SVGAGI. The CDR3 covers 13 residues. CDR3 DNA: TGTGCCAGTAGCCACGGACAGAACTATGGCTACACCTTC. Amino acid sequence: CASSHGQNYGYTF.